This TCR beta chain appears in the sequencing data of a study of blood T cell repertoires in COVID-19. Looking at the study overall: The United States, Italy and Spain provided the acute and convalescent COVID-19 samples.

Here immunoSEQ multiplex PCR was the method, and the copy in TCRdb shows in-frame clones only, minus some. Counted here are 150,000 to 200,000 clones, roughly nine tenths occurring once; the ten biggest clones make up roughly a sixth. The CDR3 loop spans 14 amino acids. The germline gives CDR1 SGHRS, CDR2 YFSETQ. The junction had 5 bases not matched to a gene; V was cut back by 3 bases and J by 5 bases. The origin of this receptor is a man aged 55 to 70 with active or convalescent COVID-19. The rearrangement links TRBV5-1 to TRBJ1-1, with 9 bases fitting TRBD1. The sample was peripheral blood. The CDR3 bases are TGCGCCAGCAGCTCTGGGACAGGGTATACTGAAGCTTTCTTT. It encodes CASSSGTGYTEAFF.